One sample yielded the 23 T cell receptor beta chains listed below, sequenced in a study of shared clonotypes between healthy human individuals. Data came from immunoSEQ multiplex PCR; TCRdb stores just in-frame clones and leaves some out. The table records fewer than 700,000 clones, about 80% of them present only once. The sequenced sample was PBMCs. The receptors were sampled from a woman between 40 and 55 years old in good health. Some clones in this sample may be carry-over from other donors' samples.

This rearrangement joins TRBV9 to TRBJ2-7, with 7 bases identical to TRBD1. The junction had 9 bases not matched to a gene; V was cut back by 4 bases and J by 2 bases. In germline, CDR1 is SGDLS, CDR2 YYNGEE. The CDR3 length is 15 residues. CDR3: CASSSHLGTAYEQYF. In nucleotides, the CDR3 is TGTGCCAGCAGCTCCCACCTCGGGACAGCCTACGAGCAGTACTTC.

About this clone: A read error is likely here: a far larger clone is one base away. V gene TRBV7-2 combines with J gene TRBJ1-3; TRBD1 aligns across 10 bases. The germline V gene encodes CDR1 SGHTA and CDR2 FQGNSA. There are 17 residues in the CDR3. CDR3 region: CAGSARQGALSGNTIYF. CDR3 sequence (DNA): TGTGCCGGCAGCGCCCGACAGGGGGCTCTCTCTGGAAACACCATATATTTT. Full variable domain (missing parts from reference TRBV7-2 and TRBJ1-3): GAGVSQSPSNKVTEKGKDVELRCDPISGHTALYWYRQSLGQGLEFLIYFQGNSAPDKSGLPSDRFSAERTGGSVSTLTIQRTQQEDSAVYLCAGSARQGALSGNTIYFGEGSWLTVV.

The chain recombines TRBV27 with TRBJ1-2; 7 bases agree with TRBD1. Germline V gene sequence: CDR1 MNHEY, CDR2 SMNVEV (reference sequence). The CDR3 runs 13 residues. Unmatched junction bases numbered 7, after V lost 4 bases and J lost 8 bases. CDR3 protein: CASSYKTGHGYTF. DNA for the CDR3: TGTGCCAGCAGTTACAAGACAGGGCACGGCTACACCTTC.

This rearrangement joins TRBV10-3 to TRBJ2-6; 8 bases line up with TRBD1. J was trimmed by 1 base and V by 3 bases; bases with no gene match: 11. The CDR3 has 19 residues. Germline CDR1 reads ENHRY; CDR2 reads SYGVKD. The CDR3 sequence: CAISDSSGTGNSGANVLTF. In DNA form, the CDR3 reads TGTGCCATCAGTGATTCTTCCGGGACAGGCAATTCTGGGGCCAACGTCCTGACTTTC.

The J gene is TRBJ2-7, the V gene TRBV4-2; the match to TRBD2 covers 10 bases. CDR1 and CDR2 (germline): LGHNA, YNFKEQ. The V segment lost 0 bases and the J segment 0 bases; nucleotides outside the gene matches: 5. This CDR3 region has 17 residues. CDR3 DNA sequence: TGTGCCAGCAGCCAAGATGGGACTAGCGCTACCTCCTACGAGCAGTACTTC. Residues: CASSQDGTSATSYEQYF.

This clone turned up a few times. V is TRBV11-2 and J is TRBJ2-7; 11 nucleotides match TRBD2. Per the germline V gene, CDR1 is SGHAT and CDR2 is FQNNGV. The CDR3 runs 13 residues. V shed 5 bases and J 6 bases; nucleotides not matched to a gene: 3. The CDR3 is CASSIGLAGEQYF. CDR3 nucleotides: TGTGCCAGCAGCATCGGACTAGCGGGCGAGCAGTACTTC.

V gene TRBV15 combines with J gene TRBJ2-3, with 11 bases fitting TRBD2. Germline V lookup: CDR1 LNHNV, CDR2 YYDKDF (reference sequence). The CDR3 loop spans 16 amino acids. Trimming took 3 bases from V and 2 from J; bases not matched to a gene: 4. CDR3 DNA: TGTGCCACCAGCAGCAGACTAGCGGGGCTCACAGATACGCAGTATTTT. It yields the protein CATSSRLAGLTDTQYF.

J is TRBJ2-1 and V is TRBV6-5; 7 bases align to TRBD2. CDR3 length equals 16 residues. Germline CDR1 and CDR2: MNHEY and SVGAGI. With V trimmed by 4 bases and J by 7 bases, 13 bases remained unmatched. CDR3: CASSSHGHPRENEQFF. Here the CDR3 DNA reads TGTGCCAGCAGTTCCCACGGCCACCCGCGGGAGAATGAGCAGTTCTTC.

The chain employs TRBV2 and TRBJ2-7, with D perhaps TRBD2 (6 bases). V was trimmed by 5 bases and J by 0 bases, leaving 17 bases between them. The length of the CDR3 is 16 residues. CDR1 is SNHLY and CDR2 is FYNNEI in the germline V gene. CDR3 nucleotide sequence: TGTGCCAGCAGTTACATCCGGGAGACCAGCTCCTACGAGCAGTACTTC. Translating it yields CASSYIRETSSYEQYF.

This clone came up once. The chain is built from TRBV20-1 and TRBJ1-1, with a possible D match to TRBD1 (6 bases). The V end was cut by 6 bases, the J end by 7 bases, with 9 bases between. Germline values: CDR1 DFQATT, CDR2 SNEGSKA (reference sequence). The CDR3 totals 10 residues. CDR3 DNA: TGCAGTGCAACAGGGAATGAAGCTTTCTTT. The encoded protein is CSATGNEAFF.

The genes are TRBV5-3 and TRBJ2-1, with TRBD2 identical over 11 bases. TRBV5-3 is reported as an ORF; its role is uncertain. The CDR3 is 22 residues long. Losses at the gene ends were 3 bases for V and 0 bases for J; bases not matched to a gene: 20. The CDR3 bases are TGTGCCAGAAGCTCCATCGGGTGTGGTTGTCTAGCGGGAGGAAGCTCCTACAATGAGCAGTTCTTC. It encodes CARSSIGCGCLAGGSSYNEQFF.

The chain has TRBV18 and TRBJ1-5, with TRBD1 identical over 7 bases. The CDR3 contains 16 residues. Per the germline V gene, CDR1 is KGHSH and CDR2 is LQKENI. Trimming took 3 bases from V and 2 from J; bases not matched to a gene: 7. In DNA, the CDR3 is TGTGCCAGCTCACCCGGACGGACAGGCGGCAATCAGCCCCAGCATTTT. Amino acids: CASSPGRTGGNQPQHF.

In regard to this clone: Other DNA sequences in this sample translate to the same CDR3. V gene TRBV27 combines with J gene TRBJ1-2; 7 bases align to TRBD1. Trimming removed 5 bases from V and 4 bases from J; junction bases left unmatched: 4. The CDR3 covers 13 residues. Germline V gives CDR1 MNHEY, CDR2 SMNVEV (reference sequence). CDR3 residues: CASSLGGGYGYTF. CDR3 sequence (DNA): TGTGCCAGCAGTCTAGGGGGCGGCTATGGCTACACCTTC.

With respect to this clone: This CDR3 is also generated by other DNA sequences in the sample. This chain joins TRBV30 and TRBJ2-5; D uncertain. Per the germline V gene, CDR1 is GTSNPN and CDR2 is SVGIG (reference sequence). CDR3 size: 11 residues. Deletions cut 0 bases from V and 4 bases from J, with 3 bases between. DNA of the CDR3: TGTGCCTGGAGTGTGGGAGAGACCCAGTACTTC. Translated, it gives CAWSVGETQYF.

The chain has TRBV11-2 and TRBJ2-6; D unclear. This CDR3 is 15 amino acids long. Trimming cost V 1 base and J 0 bases, with 4 bases left between them. The germline V gene encodes CDR1 SGHAT and CDR2 FQNNGV. As DNA, the CDR3 is TGTGCCAGCAGCTTAGGGATCTCTGGGGCCAACGTCCTGACTTTC. It specifies CASSLGISGANVLTF.

The chain combines TRBV28 with TRBJ2-7; tentative D call: TRBD1 (6 bases). From germline, CDR1 is MDHEN and CDR2 SYDVKM. V was pared by 6 bases and J by 3 bases, with 9 bases between. CDR3 length: 12 residues. The CDR3 sequence: CASRSQGYEQYF. In nucleotides, the CDR3 is TGTGCCAGCAGGTCACAGGGCTACGAGCAGTACTTC.

There are a few counts of this clone. The junction differs from germline at one of its ends, possibly a read error. The gene calls are TRBV30 and TRBJ2-5, with 10 bases identical to TRBD2. The CDR3 length is 14 residues. Per germline, CDR1 GTSNPN and CDR2 SVGIG (reference sequence). CDR3 sequence (DNA): TGTGTCTGGAATCTAGCGGGAGCAGAGGAGACCCAGTACTTC. Residues: CVWNLAGAEETQYF.

Regarding this clone: This may come from a read error, since a much larger clone is one base off. The chain has TRBV7-9 and TRBJ1-5; tentatively, D is TRBD1 (5 bases). CDR1 SEHNR and CDR2 FQNEAQ come from the germline V gene (reference sequence). The length of the CDR3 is 15 residues. Trimming stripped 0 bases from V and 4 bases from J, with 10 bases between. DNA of the CDR3: TGTGCCAGCAGCTTAGCGGGGGGGAAGAATCAGCCCCAGCATTTT. Its translation: CASSLAGGKNQPQHF.

This chain connects TRBV7-3 to TRBJ1-1; D possibly corresponds to TRBD1 (6 bases). The germline gives CDR1 SGHTA, CDR2 FQGTGA. This CDR3 contains 13 residues. The V and J ends lost 0 bases and 8 bases respectively, with 10 bases between them. The CDR3 sequence: CASSLTGDREAFF. The CDR3 nucleotides are TGTGCCAGCAGCTTAACCGGAGACAGGGAAGCTTTCTTT.

As to this clone: Within the sample, other DNA sequences also encode this same CDR3. The V call is TRBV29-1, the J call TRBJ1-2, with TRBD1 matching over 11 bases. J lost 2 bases, V lost 6 bases, and 2 bases had no gene match. The germline V gene has CDR1 SQVTM and CDR2 ANQGSEA. The CDR3 has 13 residues. Here the CDR3 reads CSVGQGGNYGYTF. CDR3 DNA: TGCAGCGTGGGACAGGGGGGGAACTATGGCTACACCTTC.

This clone was seen only once. A read error likely explains this, since a far larger clone differs by one base. V and J are TRBV27 and TRBJ2-7; 7 positions agree with TRBD1. Germline CDR1 is MNHEY and CDR2 is SMNVEV (reference sequence). This CDR3 is 15 amino acids long. This chain's CDR3 is CASSPGTAFSCEQYF. The DNA of the CDR3 is TGTGCCAGCAGTCCCGGGACAGCCTTCTCCTGCGAGCAGTACTTC.

To note about this clone: A junction end diverges from the germline sequence, so it may reflect a read error. This rearrangement joins TRBV25-1 to TRBJ2-7, with D possibly TRBD1 on 6 matching bases. The CDR3 consists of 12 residues. Germline-derived CDR1 and CDR2 are MGHDK and SYGVNS. CDR3 DNA sequence: TGTGCCGGCAGCGAACAGGGTTACGAGCAGTACTTC. Its protein is CAGSEQGYEQYF.

This chain links TRBV19 with TRBJ2-3, with 8 positions matching TRBD1. Germline V gene sequence: CDR1 LNHDA, CDR2 SQIVND (reference sequence). V was clipped by 6 bases and J by 3 bases; unmatched bases: 2. This CDR3 spans 13 amino acids. CDR3 DNA sequence: TGTGCCAGTAGGAGGGACAGGACAGATACGCAGTATTTT. As protein: CASRRDRTDTQYF.